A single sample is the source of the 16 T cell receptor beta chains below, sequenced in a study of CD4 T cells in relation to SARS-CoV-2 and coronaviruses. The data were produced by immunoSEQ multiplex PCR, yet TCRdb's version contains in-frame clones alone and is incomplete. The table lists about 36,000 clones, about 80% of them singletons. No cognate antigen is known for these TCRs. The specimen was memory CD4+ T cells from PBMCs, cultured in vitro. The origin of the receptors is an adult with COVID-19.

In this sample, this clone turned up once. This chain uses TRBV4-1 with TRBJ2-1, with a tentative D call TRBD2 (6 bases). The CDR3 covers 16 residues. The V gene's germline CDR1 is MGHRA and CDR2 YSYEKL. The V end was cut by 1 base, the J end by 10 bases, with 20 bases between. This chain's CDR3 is CASSQVGAREAVEQFF. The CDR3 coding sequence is TGCGCCAGCAGCCAAGTCGGGGCCAGGGAGGCCGTGGAGCAGTTCTTC.

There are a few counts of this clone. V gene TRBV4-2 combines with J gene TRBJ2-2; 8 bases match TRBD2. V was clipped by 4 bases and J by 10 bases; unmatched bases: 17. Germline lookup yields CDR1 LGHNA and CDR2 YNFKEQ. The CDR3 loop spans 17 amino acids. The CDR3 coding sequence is TGTGCCAGCAGCCTGGGACTAGAAGGGTCCCGGGGTGTGGAGCTGTTTTTT. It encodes CASSLGLEGSRGVELFF.

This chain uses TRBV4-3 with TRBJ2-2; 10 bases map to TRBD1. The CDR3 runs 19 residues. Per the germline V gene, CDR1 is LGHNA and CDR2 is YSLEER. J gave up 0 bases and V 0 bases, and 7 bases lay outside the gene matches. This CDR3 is CASSQEGQGPYANTGELFF. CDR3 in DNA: TGCGCCAGCAGCCAAGAGGGACAGGGGCCTTACGCGAACACCGGGGAGCTGTTTTTT.

The chain's CDR3 is CASRGTGAPQETQYF. The CDR3 region has the DNA TGTGCCAGCAGGGGGACAGGGGCCCCCCAAGAGACCCAGTACTTC. This rearrangement joins TRBV27 to TRBJ2-5, with 10 bases lining up with TRBD1. The CDR3 sequence is 15 residues long. The V gene's germline CDR1 is MNHEY and CDR2 SMNVEV (reference sequence). The V gene end was trimmed by 6 bases and the J gene end by 1 base; junction bases not matched to a gene: 5.

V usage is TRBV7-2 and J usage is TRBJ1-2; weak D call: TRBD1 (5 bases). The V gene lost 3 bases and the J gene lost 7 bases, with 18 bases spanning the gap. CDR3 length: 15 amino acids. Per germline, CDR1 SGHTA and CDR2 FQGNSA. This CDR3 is CASSFVGTSWGGYTF. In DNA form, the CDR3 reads TGTGCCAGCAGCTTTGTGGGGACCTCTTGGGGTGGCTACACCTTC.

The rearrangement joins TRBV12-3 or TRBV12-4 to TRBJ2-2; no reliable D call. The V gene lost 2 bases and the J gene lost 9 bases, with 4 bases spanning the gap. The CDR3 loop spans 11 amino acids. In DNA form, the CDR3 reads TGTGCCAGCAGTTTAAAGCGGGAGCTGTTTTTT. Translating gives CASSLKRELFF.

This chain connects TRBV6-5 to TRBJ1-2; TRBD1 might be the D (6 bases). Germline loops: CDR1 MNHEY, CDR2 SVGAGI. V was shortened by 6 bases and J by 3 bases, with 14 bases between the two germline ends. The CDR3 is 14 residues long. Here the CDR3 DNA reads TGTGCCAGCAGGGGCGACAGGAACGACTATGGCTACACCTTC. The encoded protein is CASRGDRNDYGYTF.

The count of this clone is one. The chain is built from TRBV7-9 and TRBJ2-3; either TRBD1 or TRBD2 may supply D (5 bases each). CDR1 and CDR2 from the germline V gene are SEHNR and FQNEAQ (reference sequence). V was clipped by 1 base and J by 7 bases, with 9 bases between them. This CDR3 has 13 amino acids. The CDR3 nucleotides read TGTGCCAGCAGCTTAGGAACGGGACATACGCAGTATTTT. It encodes CASSLGTGHTQYF.

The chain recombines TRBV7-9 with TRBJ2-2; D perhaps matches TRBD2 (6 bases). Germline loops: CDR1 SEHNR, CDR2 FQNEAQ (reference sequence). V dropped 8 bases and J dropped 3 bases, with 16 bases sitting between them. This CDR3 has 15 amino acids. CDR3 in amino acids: CASFTGSGYTGELFF. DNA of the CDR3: TGTGCCAGCTTCACCGGGAGTGGTTACACCGGGGAGCTGTTTTTT.

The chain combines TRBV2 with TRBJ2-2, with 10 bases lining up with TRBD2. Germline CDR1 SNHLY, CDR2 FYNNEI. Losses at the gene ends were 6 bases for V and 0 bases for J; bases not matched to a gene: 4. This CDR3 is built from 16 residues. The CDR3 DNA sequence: TGTGCCAGCAGGAGGGGACTAGCGACGAACACCGGGGAGCTGTTTTTT. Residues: CASRRGLATNTGELFF.

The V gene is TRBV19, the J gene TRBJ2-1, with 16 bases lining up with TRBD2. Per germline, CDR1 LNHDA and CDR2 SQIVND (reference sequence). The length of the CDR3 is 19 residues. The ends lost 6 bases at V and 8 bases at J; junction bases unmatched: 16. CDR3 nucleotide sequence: TGTGCCAGTAGGCCTAGCCCGGGACTAGCGGGAGGGCCGTTAGATGAGCAGTTCTTC. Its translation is CASRPSPGLAGGPLDEQFF.

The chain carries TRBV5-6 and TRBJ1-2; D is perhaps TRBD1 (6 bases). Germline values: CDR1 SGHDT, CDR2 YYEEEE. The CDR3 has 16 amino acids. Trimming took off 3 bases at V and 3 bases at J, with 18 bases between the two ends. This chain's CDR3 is CASSWRAGGGDYGYTF. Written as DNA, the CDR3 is TGTGCCAGCAGCTGGAGGGCTGGAGGGGGGGACTATGGCTACACCTTC. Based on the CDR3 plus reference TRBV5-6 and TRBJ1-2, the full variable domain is DAGVTQSPTHLIKTRGQQVTLRCSPKSGHDTVSWYQQALGQGPQFIFQYYEEEERQRGNFPDRFSGHQFPNYSSELNVNALLLGDSALYLCASSWRAGGGDYGYTFGSGTRLTVV.

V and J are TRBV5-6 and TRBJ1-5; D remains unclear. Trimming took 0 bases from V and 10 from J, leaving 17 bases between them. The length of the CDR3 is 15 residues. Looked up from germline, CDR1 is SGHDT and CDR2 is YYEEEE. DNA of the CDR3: TGTGCCAGCAGCTTGGGGGCAGGACTTAGTCAACCCCAGCATTTT. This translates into CASSLGAGLSQPQHF.

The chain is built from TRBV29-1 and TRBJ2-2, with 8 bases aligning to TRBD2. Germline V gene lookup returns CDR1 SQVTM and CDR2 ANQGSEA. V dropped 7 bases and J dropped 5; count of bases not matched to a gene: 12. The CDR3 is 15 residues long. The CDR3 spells CSAKRGGRSTGELFF. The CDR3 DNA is TGCAGCGCCAAAAGGGGCGGGAGGTCAACCGGGGAGCTGTTTTTT.

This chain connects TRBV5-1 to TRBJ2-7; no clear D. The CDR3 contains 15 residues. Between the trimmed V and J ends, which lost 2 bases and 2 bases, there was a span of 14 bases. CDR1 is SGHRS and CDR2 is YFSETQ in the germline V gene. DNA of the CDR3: TGCGCCAGCAGCTTCGGTGAACAAGGCACCTACGAGCAGTACTTC. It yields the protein CASSFGEQGTYEQYF.

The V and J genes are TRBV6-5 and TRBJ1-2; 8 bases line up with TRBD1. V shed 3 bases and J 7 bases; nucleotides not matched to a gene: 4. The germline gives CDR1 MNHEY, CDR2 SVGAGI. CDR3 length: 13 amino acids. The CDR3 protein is CASSYQGAGGYTF. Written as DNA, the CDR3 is TGTGCCAGCAGTTATCAGGGGGCGGGTGGCTACACCTTC.